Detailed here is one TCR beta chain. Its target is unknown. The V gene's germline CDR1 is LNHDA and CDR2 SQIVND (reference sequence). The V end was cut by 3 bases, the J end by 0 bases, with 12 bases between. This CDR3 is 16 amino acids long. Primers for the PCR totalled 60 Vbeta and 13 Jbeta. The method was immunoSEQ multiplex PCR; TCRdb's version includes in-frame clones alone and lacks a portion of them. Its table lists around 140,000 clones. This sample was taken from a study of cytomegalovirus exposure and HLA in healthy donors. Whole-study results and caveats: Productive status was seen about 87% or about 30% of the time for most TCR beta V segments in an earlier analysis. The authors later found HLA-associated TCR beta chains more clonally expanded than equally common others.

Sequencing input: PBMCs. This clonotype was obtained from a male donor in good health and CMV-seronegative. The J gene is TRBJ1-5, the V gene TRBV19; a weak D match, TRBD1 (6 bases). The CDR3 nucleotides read TGTGCCAGTAGTATTTGGGCAGGGGATAGCAATCAGCCCCAGCATTTT. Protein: CASSIWAGDSNQPQHF.